The TCR beta chain described here comes from a study of neoadjuvant anti-PD-1 for oral cavity cancer. On the study more broadly: Patients mostly received three to four biweekly nivolumab doses at 3 mg/kg before surgery.

These oral cavity squamous cell carcinomas were HPV-negative and locally advanced. Blood cells were analyzed directly, without culture or expansion. The table came from immunoSEQ multiplex PCR; TCRdb's copy has only in-frame clones and leaves some out. This sample has roughly 14,000 clones, with around three fifths found just once. The study's findings and limits: After neoadjuvant nivolumab, PBMC T cell clonality was significantly higher in non-responders than responders.

As to this clone: Antigen unknown.

CDR3 length: 11 amino acids. Between the trimmed V and J ends, which lost 4 bases and 10 bases, there was a span of 8 bases. Germline assignment: CDR1 MNHEY and CDR2 SMNVEV (reference sequence). The TCR comes from a person between 40 and 80 years old with oral cavity squamous cell carcinoma. The J gene is TRBJ2-1, the V gene TRBV27, with a weak D call TRBD2 (5 bases). The sequencing used PBMCs, collected before nivolumab (anti-PD-1) treatment. The CDR3 DNA is TGTGCCAGCAGTTACAGACTAGAGCAGTTCTTC. Translated, it gives CASSYRLEQFF.